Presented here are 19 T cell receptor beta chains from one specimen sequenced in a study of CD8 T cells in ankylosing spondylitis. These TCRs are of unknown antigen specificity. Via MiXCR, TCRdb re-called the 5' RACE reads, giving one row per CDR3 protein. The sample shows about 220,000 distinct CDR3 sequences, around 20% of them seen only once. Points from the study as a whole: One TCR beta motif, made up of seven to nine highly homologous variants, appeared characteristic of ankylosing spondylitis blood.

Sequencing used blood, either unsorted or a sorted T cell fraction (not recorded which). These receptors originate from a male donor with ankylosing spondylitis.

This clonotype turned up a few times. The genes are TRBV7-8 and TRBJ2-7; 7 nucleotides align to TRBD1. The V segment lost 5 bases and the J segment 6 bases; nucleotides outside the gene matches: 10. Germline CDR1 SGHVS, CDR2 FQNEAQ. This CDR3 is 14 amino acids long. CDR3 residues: CASSQQGTWGEQYF. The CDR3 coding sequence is TGTGCCAGCAGCCAACAGGGGACCTGGGGCGAGCAGTACTTC.

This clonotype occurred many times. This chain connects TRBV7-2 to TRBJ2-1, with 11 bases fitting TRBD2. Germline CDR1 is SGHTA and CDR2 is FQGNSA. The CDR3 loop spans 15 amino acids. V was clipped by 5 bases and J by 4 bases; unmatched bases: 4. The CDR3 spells CASSLSGGDYNEQFF. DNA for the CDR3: TGTGCCAGCAGCCTTAGCGGGGGGGATTACAATGAGCAGTTCTTC.

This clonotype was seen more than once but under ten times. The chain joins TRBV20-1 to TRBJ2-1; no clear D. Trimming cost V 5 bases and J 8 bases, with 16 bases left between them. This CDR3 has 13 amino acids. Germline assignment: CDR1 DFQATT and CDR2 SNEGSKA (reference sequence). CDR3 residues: CSAGPATWDEQFF. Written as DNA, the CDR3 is TGCAGTGCTGGCCCGGCCACTTGGGATGAGCAGTTCTTC.

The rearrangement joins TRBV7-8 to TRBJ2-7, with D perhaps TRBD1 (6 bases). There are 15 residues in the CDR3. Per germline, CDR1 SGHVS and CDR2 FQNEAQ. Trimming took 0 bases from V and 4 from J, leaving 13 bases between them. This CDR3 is CASSLAQGNRYEQYF. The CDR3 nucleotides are TGTGCCAGCAGCTTAGCTCAGGGGAATCGGTACGAGCAGTACTTC.

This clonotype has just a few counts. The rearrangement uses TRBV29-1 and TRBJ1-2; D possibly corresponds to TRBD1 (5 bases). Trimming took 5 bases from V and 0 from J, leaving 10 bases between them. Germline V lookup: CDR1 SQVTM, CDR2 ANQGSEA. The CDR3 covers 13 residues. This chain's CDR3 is CSVTGGANYGYTF. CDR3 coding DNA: TGCAGCGTTACCGGAGGGGCTAACTATGGCTACACCTTC.

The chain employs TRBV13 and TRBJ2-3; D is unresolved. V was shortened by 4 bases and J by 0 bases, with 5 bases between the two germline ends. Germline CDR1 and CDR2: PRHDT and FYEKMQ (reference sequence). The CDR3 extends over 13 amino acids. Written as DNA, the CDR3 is TGTGCCAGCAGCTCGCACAGCACAGATACGCAGTATTTT. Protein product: CASSSHSTDTQYF.

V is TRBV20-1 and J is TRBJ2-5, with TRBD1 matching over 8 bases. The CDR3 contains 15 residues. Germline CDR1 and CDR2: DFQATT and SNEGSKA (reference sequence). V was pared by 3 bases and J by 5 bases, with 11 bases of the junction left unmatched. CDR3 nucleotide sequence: TGCAGTGCTAGCAGACAGGGGTCACGGGAGGAGACCCAGTACTTC. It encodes CSASRQGSREETQYF.

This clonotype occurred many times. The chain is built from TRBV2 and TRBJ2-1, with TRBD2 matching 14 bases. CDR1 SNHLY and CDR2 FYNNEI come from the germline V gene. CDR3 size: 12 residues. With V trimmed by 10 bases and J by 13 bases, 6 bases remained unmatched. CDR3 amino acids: CATAGLAGDQFF. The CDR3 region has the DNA TGTGCCACCGCGGGACTAGCGGGGGATCAGTTCTTC.

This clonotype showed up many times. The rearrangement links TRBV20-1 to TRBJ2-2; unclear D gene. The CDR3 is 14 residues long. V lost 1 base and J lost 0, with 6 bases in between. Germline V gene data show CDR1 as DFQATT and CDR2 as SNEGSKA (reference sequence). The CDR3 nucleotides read TGCAGTGCTAGAGTGGCATCGAACACCGGGGAGCTGTTTTTT. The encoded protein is CSARVASNTGELFF.

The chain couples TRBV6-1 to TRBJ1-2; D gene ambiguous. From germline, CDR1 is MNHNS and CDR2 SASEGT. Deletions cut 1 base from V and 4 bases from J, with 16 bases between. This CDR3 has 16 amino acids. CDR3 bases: TGTGCCAGCAGTGAAGGGGTAGTTGAGTTAGGCTATGGCTACACCTTC. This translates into CASSEGVVELGYGYTF.

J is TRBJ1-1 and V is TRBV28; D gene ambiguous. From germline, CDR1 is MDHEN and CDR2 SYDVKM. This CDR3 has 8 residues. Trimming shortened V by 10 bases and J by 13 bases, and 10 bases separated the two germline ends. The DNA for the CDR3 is TGTGCCACAGGTGGAGGTTTCTTT. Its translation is CATGGGFF.

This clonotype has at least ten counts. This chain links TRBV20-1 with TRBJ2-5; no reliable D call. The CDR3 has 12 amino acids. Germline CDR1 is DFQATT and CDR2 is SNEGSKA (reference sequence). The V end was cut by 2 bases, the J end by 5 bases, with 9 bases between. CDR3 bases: TGCAGTGCTAGACCCCTTGAGGAGACCCAGTACTTC. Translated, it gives CSARPLEETQYF.

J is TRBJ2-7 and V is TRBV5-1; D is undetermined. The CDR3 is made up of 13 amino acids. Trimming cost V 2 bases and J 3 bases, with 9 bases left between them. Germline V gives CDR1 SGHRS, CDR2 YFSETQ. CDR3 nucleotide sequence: TGCGCCAGCAGCTTTGGTTTTAGCTACGAGCAGTACTTC. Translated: CASSFGFSYEQYF. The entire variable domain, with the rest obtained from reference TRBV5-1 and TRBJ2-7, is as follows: KAGVTQTPRYLIKTRGQQVTLSCSPISGHRSVSWYQQTPGQGLQFLFEYFSETQRNKGNFPGRFSGRQFSNSRSEMNVSTLELGDSALYLCASSFGFSYEQYFGPGTRLTVT.

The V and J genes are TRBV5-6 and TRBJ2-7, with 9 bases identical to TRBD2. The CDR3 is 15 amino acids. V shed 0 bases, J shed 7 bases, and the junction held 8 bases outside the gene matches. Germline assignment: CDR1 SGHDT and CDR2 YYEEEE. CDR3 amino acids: CASSLAVAGAQEQYF. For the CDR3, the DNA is TGTGCCAGCAGCTTGGCCGTAGCGGGAGCACAAGAGCAGTACTTC.

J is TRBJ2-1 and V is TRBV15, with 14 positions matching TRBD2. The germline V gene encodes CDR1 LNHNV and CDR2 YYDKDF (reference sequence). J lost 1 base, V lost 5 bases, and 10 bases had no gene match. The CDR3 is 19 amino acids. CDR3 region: CATSLPTSGRVSSYNEQFF. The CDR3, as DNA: TGTGCCACCAGCCTGCCGACTAGCGGGAGGGTGTCATCCTACAATGAGCAGTTCTTC.

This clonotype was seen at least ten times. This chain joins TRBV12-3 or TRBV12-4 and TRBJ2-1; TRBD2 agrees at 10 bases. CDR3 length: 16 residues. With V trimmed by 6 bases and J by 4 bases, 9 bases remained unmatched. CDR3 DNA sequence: TGTGCCAGCAGCGACTCTAGACTAGCGGGTTACAATGAGCAGTTCTTC. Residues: CASSDSRLAGYNEQFF.

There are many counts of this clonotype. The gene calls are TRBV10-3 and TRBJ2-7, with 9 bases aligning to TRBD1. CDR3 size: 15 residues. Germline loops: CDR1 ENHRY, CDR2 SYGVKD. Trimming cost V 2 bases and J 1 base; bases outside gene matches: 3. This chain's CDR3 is CAISEPGQGSYEQYF. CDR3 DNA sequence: TGTGCCATCAGTGAGCCGGGACAGGGATCCTACGAGCAGTACTTC.

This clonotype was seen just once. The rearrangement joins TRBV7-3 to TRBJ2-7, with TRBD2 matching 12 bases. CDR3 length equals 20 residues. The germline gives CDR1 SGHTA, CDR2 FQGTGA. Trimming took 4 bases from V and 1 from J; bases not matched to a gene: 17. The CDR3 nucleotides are TGTGCCAGCAGCTCTGCTCTGGGACTAGCGGGCAGAACCCCTTCCTACGAGCAGTACTTC. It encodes CASSSALGLAGRTPSYEQYF.

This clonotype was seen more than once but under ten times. The DNA for the CDR3 is TGTGCCAGCATCGACAGAAGGCGCCCCTACGAGCAGTACTTC. As protein: CASIDRRRPYEQYF. The V call is TRBV28, the J call TRBJ2-7; possibly TRBD1 for D (5 bases). Germline V gives CDR1 MDHEN, CDR2 SYDVKM. V was pared by 7 bases and J by 2 bases, with 15 bases between. The CDR3 length is 14 residues.